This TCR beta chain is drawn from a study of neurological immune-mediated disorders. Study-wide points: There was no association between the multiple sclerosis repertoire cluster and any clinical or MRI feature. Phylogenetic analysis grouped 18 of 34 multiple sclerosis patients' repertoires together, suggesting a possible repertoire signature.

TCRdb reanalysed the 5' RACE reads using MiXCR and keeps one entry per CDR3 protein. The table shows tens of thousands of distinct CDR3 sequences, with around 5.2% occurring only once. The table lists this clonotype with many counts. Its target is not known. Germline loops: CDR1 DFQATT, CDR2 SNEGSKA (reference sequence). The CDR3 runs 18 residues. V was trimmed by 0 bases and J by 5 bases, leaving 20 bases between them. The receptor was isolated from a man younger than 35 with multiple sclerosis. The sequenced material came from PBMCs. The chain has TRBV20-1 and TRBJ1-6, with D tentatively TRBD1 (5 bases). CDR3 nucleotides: TGCAGTGCTAGAGATGACCCCGGGACGGAATACGATAATTCACCCCTCCACTTT. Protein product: CSARDDPGTEYDNSPLHF.